This TCR beta chain originates from a study of Tregs in tolerant kidney transplant recipients. General observations from the study: Biological reproducibility was not directly addressed, but technical replication error appeared minimal. Activated donor B cell expansion appeared to reveal the most relevant donor-specific TCRbeta repertoire.

There are 15 residues in the CDR3. The V gene end was trimmed by 10 bases and the J gene end by 2 bases; junction bases not matched to a gene: 9. The germline V gene has CDR1 SNHLY and CDR2 FYNNEI. Notes on this clone: Antigen specificity is unknown.

Some clones are missing from TCRdb's copy, which holds only in-frame ones; the method was immunoSEQ multiplex PCR. The sample holds approximately 82,000 clones, over 85% seen once. Mixed chimerism was transient after nonmyeloablative marrow transplants from related graft donors. Unstimulated Tregs (CD4+CD25+CD127-) and CD4+CD25- non-Tregs were sorted from PBMCs. The sequence came from a human patient who received a combined kidney and bone marrow transplant. Some T cells here may be from the graft donor. Sample: CD4+ T cells from blood (PBMCs), taken 12 months after the transplant. The rearrangement links TRBV2 to TRBJ2-2; 8 nucleotides line up with TRBD2. The CDR3: CAIPKGLDNTGELFF. CDR3 DNA sequence: TGTGCCATTCCGAAGGGACTAGATAACACCGGGGAGCTGTTTTTT.